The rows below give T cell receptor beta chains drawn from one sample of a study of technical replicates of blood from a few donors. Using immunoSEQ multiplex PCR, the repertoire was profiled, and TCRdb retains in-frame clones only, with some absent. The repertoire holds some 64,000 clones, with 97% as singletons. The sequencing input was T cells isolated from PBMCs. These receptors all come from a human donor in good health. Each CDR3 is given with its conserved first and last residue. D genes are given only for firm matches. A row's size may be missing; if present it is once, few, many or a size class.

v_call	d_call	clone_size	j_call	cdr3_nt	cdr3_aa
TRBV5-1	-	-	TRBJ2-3	TGCGCCAGCAGCCCGGGGGACCAAAGCACAGATACGCAGTATTTT	CASSPGDQSTDTQYF
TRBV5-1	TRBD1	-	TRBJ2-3	TGCGCCAGCAGCTTGGCGCCGGGACAGAAAACAGATACGCAGTATTTT	CASSLAPGQKTDTQYF
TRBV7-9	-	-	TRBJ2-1	TGTGCCAGCAGCCCCGGGACTCGGTACAATGAGCAGTTCTTC	CASSPGTRYNEQFF
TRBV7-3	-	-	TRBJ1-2	TGTGCCAGCAGCTTAACCGGGCCGGGGAAAGTGCCTTCTGGCTACACCTTC	CASSLTGPGKVPSGYTF
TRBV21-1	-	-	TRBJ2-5	TGTGCCAGCAGCAAGACAGAAGAGACCCAGTACTTC	CASSKTEETQYF
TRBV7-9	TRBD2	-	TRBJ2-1	TGTGCCAGCAGCTTATCTAGCGGGCCTGGGGCCTCCTACAATGAGCAGTTCTTC	CASSLSSGPGASYNEQFF
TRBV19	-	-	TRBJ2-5	TGTGCCAGTAGTATAGCGGGAGACTTGTTCGGGGAGACCCAGTACTTC	CASSIAGDLFGETQYF
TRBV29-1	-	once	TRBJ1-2	TGCAGCGTCGGCGCGTGGTGGGGGCAAGGCTACACCTTC	CSVGAWWGQGYTF
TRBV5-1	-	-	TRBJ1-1	TGCGCCAGCAGCATGCAACAGGGAAGGGGGGGCTTTGAAGCTTTCTTT	CASSMQQGRGGFEAFF
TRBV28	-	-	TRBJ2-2	TGTGCCAGCAGTTTGCTGATCGCGGGGGAGCTGTTTTTT	CASSLLIAGELFF
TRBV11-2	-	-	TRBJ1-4	TGTGCCAGCAGTCAACAACGGACAGTTGGCGAAAAACTGTTTTTT	CASSQQRTVGEKLFF
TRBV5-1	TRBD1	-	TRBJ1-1	TGCGCCAGCAGCGTGGGACAGATGAACACTGAAGCTTTCTTT	CASSVGQMNTEAFF
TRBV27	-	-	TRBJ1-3	TGTGCCAGCAGTTTTGGAGGGATAGGAAACACCATATATTTT	CASSFGGIGNTIYF
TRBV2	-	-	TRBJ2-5	TGTGCCAGCAGGCCCCGACAGATCCGCGAGACCCAGTACTTC	CASRPRQIRETQYF
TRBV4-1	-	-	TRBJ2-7	TGCGCCAGCAGCCAAGTGATCGGGGGTACCTACGAGCAGTACTTC	CASSQVIGGTYEQYF
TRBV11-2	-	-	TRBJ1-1	TGTGCCAGCAGCTTAGACAGTTTCACTGAAGCTTTCTTT	CASSLDSFTEAFF
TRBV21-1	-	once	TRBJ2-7	TGTGCCAGCAGCACATCTTCACGGAGTGGTTGGTCCTACGAGCAGTACTTC	CASSTSSRSGWSYEQYF
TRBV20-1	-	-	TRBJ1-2	TGCAGTGCTGTCAGTAACTATGGCTACACCTTC	CSAVSNYGYTF
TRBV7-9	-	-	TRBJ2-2	TGTGCCAGCACCCAGAGGAGGGAGCTGTTTTTT	CASTQRRELFF
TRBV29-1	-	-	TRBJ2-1	TGCAGTGAGTATAGCCAATCTAGGAATGAGCAGTTCTTC	CSEYSQSRNEQFF
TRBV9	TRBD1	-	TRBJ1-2	TGTGCCAGCAGCATCGGGACAGAGCTGTATGGCTACACCTTC	CASSIGTELYGYTF
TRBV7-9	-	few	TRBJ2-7	TGTGCCAGCAGCTCCTACCGCCCGGGGCCCCGGAGGGACTCCTACGAGCAGTACTTC	CASSSYRPGPRRDSYEQYF
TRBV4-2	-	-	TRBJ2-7	TGTGCCAGCAGCCCGGTACAGGGACCCTCCTACGAGCAGTACTTC	CASSPVQGPSYEQYF
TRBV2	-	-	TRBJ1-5	TGTGCCAGCAGTCCGGGGAGGAGCAATCAGCCCCAGCATTTT	CASSPGRSNQPQHF
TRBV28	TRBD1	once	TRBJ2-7	TGTGCCAGCAGTTTATGGAGACAGGGAATCTACGAGCAGTACTTC	CASSLWRQGIYEQYF
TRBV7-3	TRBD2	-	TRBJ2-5	TGTGCCAGCAGCTTAAGCGCTAGCGGGGGGCAAGAGACCCAGTACTTC	CASSLSASGGQETQYF
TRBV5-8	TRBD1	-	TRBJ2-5	TGTGCCAGCAGCTTGGGACAGGGAAACCAAGAGACCCAGTACTTC	CASSLGQGNQETQYF
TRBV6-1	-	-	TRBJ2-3	TGTGCCAGCAGTGAAGTATGGACAGTTTTAGGGGTATGGACGCAGTATTTT	CASSEVWTVLGVWTQYF
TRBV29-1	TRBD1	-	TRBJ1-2	TGCAGCGTTGAAACTATAGGACAGGGGTCCTATGGCTACACCTTC	CSVETIGQGSYGYTF
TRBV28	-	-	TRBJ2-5	TGTGCCAGCATAGCCGGGGTGCAGGAGACCCAGTACTTC	CASIAGVQETQYF
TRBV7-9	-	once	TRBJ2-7	TGTGCCAGCAGCTTAACAGAGACCTACGAGCAGTACTTC	CASSLTETYEQYF
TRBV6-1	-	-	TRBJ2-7	TGTGCCAGCAGTGAATCCACCCTCAGTCTCACCTACGAGCAGTACTTC	CASSESTLSLTYEQYF
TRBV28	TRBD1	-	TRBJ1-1	TGTGCCAGCGGGTCTGACCGGGACAGGGGCGAAGCTTTCTTT	CASGSDRDRGEAFF
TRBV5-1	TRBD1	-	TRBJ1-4	TGCGCCAGCGCAATGGGACAGGATAATGAAAAACTGTTTTTT	CASAMGQDNEKLFF
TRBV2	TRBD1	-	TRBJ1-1	TGTGCCAGCAGACGAGGACAGGCCAACACTGAAGCTTTCTTT	CASRRGQANTEAFF
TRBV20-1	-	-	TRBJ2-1	TGCAGTGCTACCCCACAATCGATCTTC	CSATPQSIF
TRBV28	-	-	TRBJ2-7	TGTGCCAGCAGTCCTAACAGGTACGAGCAGTACTTC	CASSPNRYEQYF
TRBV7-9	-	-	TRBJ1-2	TGTGCCAGCAGCATAATGAGGGGGTCTAACTATGGCTACACCTTC	CASSIMRGSNYGYTF
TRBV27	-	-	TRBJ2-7	TGTGCCAGCAGTCCTCACTCTCCCACTAGCTCCTACGAGCAGTACTTC	CASSPHSPTSSYEQYF
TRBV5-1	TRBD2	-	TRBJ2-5	TGCGCCAGCAGCTTAGGACTAGCGGGGGGCCGCCAAGAGACCCAGTACTTC	CASSLGLAGGRQETQYF
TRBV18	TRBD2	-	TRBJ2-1	TGTGCCAGCTCACCAGAATGGGGACTAGCGGGGGGCCAGTACAATGAGCAGTTCTTC	CASSPEWGLAGGQYNEQFF
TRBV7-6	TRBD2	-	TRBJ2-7	TGTGCCAGCAGCACGGGACTAGCGGTTATTTACTTC	CASSTGLAVIYF
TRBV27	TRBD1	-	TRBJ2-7	TGTGCCAGCAGCCTAAAGGGGACAGGGATATACGAGCAGTACTTC	CASSLKGTGIYEQYF
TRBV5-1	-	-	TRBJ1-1	TGCGCCAGCAATGAACAGGGTTTCACTGAAGCTTTCTTT	CASNEQGFTEAFF
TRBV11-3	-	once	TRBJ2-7	TGTGCCAGCAGCCACCGGGACACTACGAACTACGAGCAGTACTTC	CASSHRDTTNYEQYF
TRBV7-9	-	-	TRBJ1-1	TGTGCCAGCAGCCCAGAATTGTCGGGGGTCCGTACCCAGGCTGAAGCTTTCTTT	CASSPELSGVRTQAEAFF
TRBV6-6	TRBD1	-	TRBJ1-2	TGTGCCAGCAGTCAAACCAGGACAGGGGAGGGGGGTGGCTACACCTTC	CASSQTRTGEGGGYTF
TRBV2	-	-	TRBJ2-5	TGTGCCAGCAGCAAACTTAGGGGTCAGGGGACCCAGTACTTC	CASSKLRGQGTQYF
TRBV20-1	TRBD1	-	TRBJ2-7	TGCAGCCTGACAGGGTCCGAGCAGTACTTC	CSLTGSEQYF
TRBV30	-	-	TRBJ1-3	TGTGCCTGGAGTCGCGGGACGGGACGGGGCATCGGAAACACCATATATTTT	CAWSRGTGRGIGNTIYF
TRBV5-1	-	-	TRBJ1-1	TGCGCCAGCAGCTTGGGAGGGGGCACTGAAGCTTTCTTT	CASSLGGGTEAFF
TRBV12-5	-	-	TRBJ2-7	TGTGCTAGTGGTTTGGAGCTGGCGGGTCCGGCCTCCTTC	CASGLELAGPASF
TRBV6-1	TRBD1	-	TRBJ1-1	TGTGCCAGCAGTCCTACAGGGGCGGGGAACACTGAAGCTTTCTTT	CASSPTGAGNTEAFF
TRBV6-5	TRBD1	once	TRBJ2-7	TGTGCCAGCAGAAAACGCCAGGGGGCACAGTACGAGCAGTACTTC	CASRKRQGAQYEQYF
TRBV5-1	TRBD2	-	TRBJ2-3	TGCGCCAGCAGCTTGACGGGACTAGCGGGAGTATTTGCAGATACGCAGTATTTT	CASSLTGLAGVFADTQYF